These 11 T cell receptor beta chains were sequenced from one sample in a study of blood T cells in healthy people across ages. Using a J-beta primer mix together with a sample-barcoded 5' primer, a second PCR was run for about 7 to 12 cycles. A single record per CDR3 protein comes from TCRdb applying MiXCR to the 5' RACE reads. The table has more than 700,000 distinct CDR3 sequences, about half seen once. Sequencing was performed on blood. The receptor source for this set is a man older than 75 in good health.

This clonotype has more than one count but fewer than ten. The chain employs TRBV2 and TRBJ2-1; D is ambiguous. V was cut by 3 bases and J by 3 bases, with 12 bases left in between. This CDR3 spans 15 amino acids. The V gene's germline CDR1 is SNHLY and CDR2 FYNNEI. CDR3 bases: TGTGCCAGCAGTGAGTCTGGGGTGAACTACAATGAGCAGTTCTTC. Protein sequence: CASSESGVNYNEQFF.

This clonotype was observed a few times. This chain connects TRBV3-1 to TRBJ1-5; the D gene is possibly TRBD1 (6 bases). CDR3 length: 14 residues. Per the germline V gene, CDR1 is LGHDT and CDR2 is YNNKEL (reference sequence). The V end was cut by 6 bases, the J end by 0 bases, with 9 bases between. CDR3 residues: CASSQQGSNQPQHF. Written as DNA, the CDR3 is TGTGCCAGCAGTCAACAGGGTAGCAATCAGCCCCAGCATTTT. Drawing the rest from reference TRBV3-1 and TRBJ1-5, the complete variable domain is DTAVSQTPKYLVTQMGNDKSIKCEQNLGHDTMYWYKQDSKKFLKIMFSYNNKELIINETVPNRFSPKSPDKAHLNLHINSLELGDSAVYFCASSQQGSNQPQHFGDGTRLSIL.

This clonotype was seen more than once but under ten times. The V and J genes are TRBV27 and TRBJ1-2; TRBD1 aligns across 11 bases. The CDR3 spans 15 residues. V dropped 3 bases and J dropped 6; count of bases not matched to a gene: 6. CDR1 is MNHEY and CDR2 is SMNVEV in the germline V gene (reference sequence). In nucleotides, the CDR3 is TGTGCCAGCAGTTTGAGCGGACAGGGGGCAAATGGCTACACCTTC. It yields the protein CASSLSGQGANGYTF.

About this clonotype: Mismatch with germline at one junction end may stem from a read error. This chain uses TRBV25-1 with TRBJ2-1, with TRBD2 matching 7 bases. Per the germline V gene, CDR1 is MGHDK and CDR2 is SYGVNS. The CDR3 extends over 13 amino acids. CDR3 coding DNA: TGCGCCAGCAGTGGGCGGGAGTTAGGTGAGCAGTTCTTC. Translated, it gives CASSGRELGEQFF. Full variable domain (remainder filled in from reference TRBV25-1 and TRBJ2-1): EADIYQTPRYLVIGTGKKITLECSQTMGHDKMYWYQQDPGMELHLIHYSYGVNSTEKGDLSSESTVSRIRTEHFPLTLESARPSHTSQYLCASSGRELGEQFFGPGTRLTVL.

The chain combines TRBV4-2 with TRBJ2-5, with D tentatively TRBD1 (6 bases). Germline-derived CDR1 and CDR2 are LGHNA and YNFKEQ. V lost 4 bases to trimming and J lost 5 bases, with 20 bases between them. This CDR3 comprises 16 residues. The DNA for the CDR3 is TGTGCCAGCAGCCCAAACAGGGAATCCCCTGGGGAGACCCAGTACTTC. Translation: CASSPNRESPGETQYF.

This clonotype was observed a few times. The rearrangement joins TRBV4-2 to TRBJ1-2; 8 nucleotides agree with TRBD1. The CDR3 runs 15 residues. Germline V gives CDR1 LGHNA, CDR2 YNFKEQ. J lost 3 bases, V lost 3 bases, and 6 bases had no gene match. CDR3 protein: CASSQADRVDYGYTF. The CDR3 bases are TGTGCCAGCAGCCAGGCGGACAGGGTGGACTATGGCTACACCTTC.

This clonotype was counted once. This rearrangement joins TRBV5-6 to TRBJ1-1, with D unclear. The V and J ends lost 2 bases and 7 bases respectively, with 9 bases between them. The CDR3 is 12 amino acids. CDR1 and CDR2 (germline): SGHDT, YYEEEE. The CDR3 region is CASSFTGCEAFF. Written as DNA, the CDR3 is TGTGCCAGCAGCTTTACCGGGTGTGAAGCTTTCTTT.

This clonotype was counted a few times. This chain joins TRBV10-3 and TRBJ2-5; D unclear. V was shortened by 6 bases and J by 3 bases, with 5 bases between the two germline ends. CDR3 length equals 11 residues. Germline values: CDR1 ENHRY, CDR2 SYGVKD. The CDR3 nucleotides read TGTGCCATCAGGGCGGAAGAGACCCAGTACTTC. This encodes CAIRAEETQYF.

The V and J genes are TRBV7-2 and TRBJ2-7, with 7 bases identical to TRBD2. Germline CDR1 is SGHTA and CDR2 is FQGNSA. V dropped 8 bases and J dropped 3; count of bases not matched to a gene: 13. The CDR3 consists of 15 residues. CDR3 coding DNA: TGTGCCAGCGGATTGAAAGCGGGAATGGTCTACGAGCAGTACTTC. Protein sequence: CASGLKAGMVYEQYF.

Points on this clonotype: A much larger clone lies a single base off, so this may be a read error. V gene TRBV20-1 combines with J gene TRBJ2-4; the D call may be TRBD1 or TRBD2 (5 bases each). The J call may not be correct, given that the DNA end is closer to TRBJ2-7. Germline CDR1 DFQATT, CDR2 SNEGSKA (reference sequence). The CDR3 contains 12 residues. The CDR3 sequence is CSARDGNYEQYF. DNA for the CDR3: TGCAGTGCTCGGGACGGCAACTACGAGCAGTACTTC.

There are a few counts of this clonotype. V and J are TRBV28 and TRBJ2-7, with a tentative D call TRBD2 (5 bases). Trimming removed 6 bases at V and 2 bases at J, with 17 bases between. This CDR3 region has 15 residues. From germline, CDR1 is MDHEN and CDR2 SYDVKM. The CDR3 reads CASSRPKTGTYEQYF. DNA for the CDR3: TGTGCCAGCAGCCGACCCAAAACGGGGACCTACGAGCAGTACTTC.